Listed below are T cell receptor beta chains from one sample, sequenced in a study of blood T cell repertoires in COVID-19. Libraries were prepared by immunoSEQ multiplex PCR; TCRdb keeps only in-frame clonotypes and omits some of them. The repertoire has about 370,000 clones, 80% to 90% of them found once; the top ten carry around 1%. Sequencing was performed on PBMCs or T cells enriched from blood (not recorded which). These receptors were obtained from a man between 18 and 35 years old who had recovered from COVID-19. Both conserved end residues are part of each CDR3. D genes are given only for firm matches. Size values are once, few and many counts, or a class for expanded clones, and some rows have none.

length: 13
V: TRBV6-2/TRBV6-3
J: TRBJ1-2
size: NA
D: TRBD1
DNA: TGTGCCAGCAGCACCGGGACAGACTATGGCTACACCTTC
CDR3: CASSTGTDYGYTF

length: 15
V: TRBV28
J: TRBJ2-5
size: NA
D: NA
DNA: TGTGCCAGCAGTCTCGGAAGGGCGGGATTAGAGACCCAGTACTTC
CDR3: CASSLGRAGLETQYF

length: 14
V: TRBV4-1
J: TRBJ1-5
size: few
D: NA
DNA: TGCGCCAGCAGCCAAGATTCGCTATTTGCTCCCCAGCATTTT
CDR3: CASSQDSLFAPQHF

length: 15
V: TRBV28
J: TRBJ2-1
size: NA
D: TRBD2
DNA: TGTGCCAGCACTACTGGGGCTAGCGGGAGGAATGAGCAGTTCTTC
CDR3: CASTTGASGRNEQFF

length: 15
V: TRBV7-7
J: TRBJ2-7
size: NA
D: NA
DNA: TGTGCCAGCAGCTTAGGTCCGGCGGATACCTACGAGCAGTACTTC
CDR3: CASSLGPADTYEQYF

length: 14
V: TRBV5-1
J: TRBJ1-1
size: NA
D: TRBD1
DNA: TGCGCCAGCAGCCGGGGACAGGCTAACACTGAAGCTTTCTTT
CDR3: CASSRGQANTEAFF

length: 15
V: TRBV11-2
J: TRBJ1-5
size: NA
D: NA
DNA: TGTGCCAGCAGCTCCGCCCAGGGTGGCAATCAGCCCCAGCATTTT
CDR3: CASSSAQGGNQPQHF

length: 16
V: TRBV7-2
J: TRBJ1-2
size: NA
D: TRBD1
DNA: TGTGCCAGCAGCTTAGCCAACAGGGGGCGTGGGGATGGCTACACCTTC
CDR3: CASSLANRGRGDGYTF

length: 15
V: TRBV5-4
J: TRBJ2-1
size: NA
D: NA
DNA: TGTGCCAGCAGCTTGGTGGCAGGGCCTAGCAATGAGCAGTTCTTC
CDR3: CASSLVAGPSNEQFF

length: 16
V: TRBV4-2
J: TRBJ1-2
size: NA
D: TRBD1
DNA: TGTGCCAGCAGCCAAGTGAGCCGGACAGGGTACTATGGCTACACCTTC
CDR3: CASSQVSRTGYYGYTF

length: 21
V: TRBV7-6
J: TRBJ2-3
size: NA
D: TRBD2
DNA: TGTGCCAGCAGCCCTAGACTGACTACGCCGGGACTAGCGGTCTCGACAGATACGCAGTATTTT
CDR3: CASSPRLTTPGLAVSTDTQYF

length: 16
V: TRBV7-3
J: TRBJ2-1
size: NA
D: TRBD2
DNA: TGTGCCAGCAGCCCCACCCCAGGACTAGCCTTCAATGAGCAGTTCTTC
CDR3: CASSPTPGLAFNEQFF

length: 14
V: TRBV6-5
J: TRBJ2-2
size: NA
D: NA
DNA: TGTGCCAGCAGTTACTCAGGCGGGGCATGGGAGCTGTTTTTT
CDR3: CASSYSGGAWELFF

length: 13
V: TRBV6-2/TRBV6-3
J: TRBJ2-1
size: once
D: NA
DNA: TGTGCCAGCAGTTCCCAGGGTTCGCATGAGCAGTTCTTC
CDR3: CASSSQGSHEQFF

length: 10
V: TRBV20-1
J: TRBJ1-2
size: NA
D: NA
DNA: TGCAGTGCTTCAAACTATGGCTACACCTTC
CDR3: CSASNYGYTF

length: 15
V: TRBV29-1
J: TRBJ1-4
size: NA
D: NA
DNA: TGCAGCGTGAGGGCAGGTATTACGGCTAATGAAAAACTGTTTTTT
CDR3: CSVRAGITANEKLFF

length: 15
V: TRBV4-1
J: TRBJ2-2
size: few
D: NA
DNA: TGCGCCAGCAGCCAAGGCCAGGTGACCACCGGGGAGCTGTTTTTT
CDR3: CASSQGQVTTGELFF

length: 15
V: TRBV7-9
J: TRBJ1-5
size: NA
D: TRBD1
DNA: TGTGCCAGCAGCCTATCCGGGACAGGGGCTCAGCCCCAGCATTTT
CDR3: CASSLSGTGAQPQHF

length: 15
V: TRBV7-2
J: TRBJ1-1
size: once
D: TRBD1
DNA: TGTGCCAGCAGCTTAGGACAGGGGGCGCAGTATAAGGCTTTCTTT
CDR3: CASSLGQGAQYKAFF

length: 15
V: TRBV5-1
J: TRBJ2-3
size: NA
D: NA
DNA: TGCGCCAGCAGCCCCATAGGGGGTAGCACAGATACGCAGTATTTT
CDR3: CASSPIGGSTDTQYF

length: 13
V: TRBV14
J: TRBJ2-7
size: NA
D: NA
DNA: TGTGCCAGCAGCCTGACAGGCTCCTACGAGCAGTACTTC
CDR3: CASSLTGSYEQYF

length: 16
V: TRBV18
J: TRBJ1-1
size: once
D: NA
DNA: TGTGCCAGCTCACCCTACGCAGACACGACGAACACTGAAGCTTTCTTT
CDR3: CASSPYADTTNTEAFF

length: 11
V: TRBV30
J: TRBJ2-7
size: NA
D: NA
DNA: TGTGCCTGGAGTATTAGCTACGAGCAGTACTTC
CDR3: CAWSISYEQYF

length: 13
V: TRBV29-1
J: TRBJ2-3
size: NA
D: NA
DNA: TGCAGCGTTGAAGATCCAGGAAGCCTGGGGCAGTATTTT
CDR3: CSVEDPGSLGQYF

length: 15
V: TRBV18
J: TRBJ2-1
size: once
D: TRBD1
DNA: TGTGCCAGCTCACAACAGGGGGGCTCCTACAATGAGCAGTTCTTC
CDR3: CASSQQGGSYNEQFF

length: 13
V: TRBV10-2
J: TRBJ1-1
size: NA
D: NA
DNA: TGCGCCAGCAGTGAGTTCGTGAACACTGAAGCTTTCTTT
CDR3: CASSEFVNTEAFF

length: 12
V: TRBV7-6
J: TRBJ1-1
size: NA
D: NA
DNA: TGTGCCAGCAGCCAAGGGGTAGCTGAAGCTTTCTTT
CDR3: CASSQGVAEAFF

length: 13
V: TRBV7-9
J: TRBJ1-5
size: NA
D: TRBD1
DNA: TGTGCCAGCAGCCGGCCAGGGGGTCAGCCCCAGCATTTT
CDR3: CASSRPGGQPQHF

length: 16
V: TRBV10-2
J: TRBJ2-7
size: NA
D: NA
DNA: TGCGCCAGCAGTGAGTCTAAGGACAGTAGTTCCTACGAGCAGTACTTC
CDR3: CASSESKDSSSYEQYF

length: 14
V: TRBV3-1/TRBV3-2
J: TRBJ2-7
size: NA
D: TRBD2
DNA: TGTGCCAGCAGCCAAGAGACGGGAGGGTACGAGCAGTACTTC
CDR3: CASSQETGGYEQYF

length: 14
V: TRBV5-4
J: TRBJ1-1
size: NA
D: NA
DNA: TGTGCCAGCAGCTCACAGGGTTACAGGTCTGAAGCTTTCTTT
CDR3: CASSSQGYRSEAFF

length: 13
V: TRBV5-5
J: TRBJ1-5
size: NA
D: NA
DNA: TGTGCCAGCAGCTTACAGGGAGAACAGCCCCAGCATTTT
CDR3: CASSLQGEQPQHF

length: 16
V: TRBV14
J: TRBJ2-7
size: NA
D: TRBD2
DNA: TGTGCCAGCAGCCAAGACAGGACTAGCGGGTACTACGAGCAGTACTTC
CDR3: CASSQDRTSGYYEQYF

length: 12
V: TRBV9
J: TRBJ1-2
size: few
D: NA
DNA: TGTGCCAGCAGCGCCAGTTTCTATGGCTACACCTTC
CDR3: CASSASFYGYTF

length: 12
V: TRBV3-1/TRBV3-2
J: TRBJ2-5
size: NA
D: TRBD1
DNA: TGTGCCAGCAGCGACACAGGGGGCCCCCAGTACTTC
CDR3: CASSDTGGPQYF